The 18 T cell receptor beta chains in this list originate from one sample, sequenced in a study of T cell repertoires in cytomegalovirus infection. TCRdb redid the calling of the reads with MiXCR, one entry per CDR3 protein. The table has around 260,000 distinct CDR3 sequences, roughly 23% seen once; the top ten hold over 11%. The sample taken for sequencing was PBMCs. These receptors all stem from a human donor in good health (CMV status not recorded). Some clones in this sample may be carry-over from other donors' samples.

This clonotype appeared a few times. The chain is built from TRBV20-1 and TRBJ2-5; 7 bases line up with TRBD2. Germline CDR1 reads DFQATT; CDR2 reads SNEGSKA (reference sequence). CDR3 length: 15 residues. Losses at the gene ends were 0 bases for V and 5 bases for J; bases not matched to a gene: 9. In DNA form, the CDR3 reads TGCAGTGCTAGAGATTCGGCGGGAGTTGGGGAGACCCAGTACTTC. Translated, it gives CSARDSAGVGETQYF.

This clonotype was found once. A much larger clone differs by one base, so this may be a read error. This chain uses TRBV7-2 with TRBJ1-1; the D is unclear. The CDR3 sequence is 12 residues long. Germline V gene lookup returns CDR1 SGHTA and CDR2 FQGNSA. The CDR3 region is CASSFLNNEAFF. CDR3 sequence (DNA): TGTGCCAGCAGCTTTTTGAACAATGAAGCTTTCTTT.

The chain employs TRBV4-1 and TRBJ2-5, with 9 bases identical to TRBD2. V lost 0 bases to trimming and J lost 5 bases; unmatched junction nucleotides: 10. Germline V gene data show CDR1 as MGHRA and CDR2 as YSYEKL. This CDR3 comprises 17 residues. The CDR3 coding sequence is TGCGCCAGCAGCCAAGAGCCCTTGCGGGAGGGGGGGGAGACCCAGTACTTC. Translation: CASSQEPLREGGETQYF.

This clonotype turned up a few times. This rearrangement joins TRBV10-3 to TRBJ2-6, with D perhaps matching TRBD1 (6 bases). Germline V lookup: CDR1 ENHRY, CDR2 SYGVKD. The V end lost 10 bases, the J end lost 0 bases, and 13 bases lay between the germline ends. The CDR3 is 15 amino acids. The chain's CDR3 is CATRGSLSGANVLTF. CDR3 coding DNA: TGTGCCACCAGGGGTTCACTCTCTGGGGCCAACGTCCTGACTTTC.

The chain carries TRBV7-2 and TRBJ1-1; D is unresolved. Germline V CDR1 and CDR2: SGHTA, FQGNSA. CDR3 length: 13 amino acids. Trimming left V 1 base short and J 5 bases short, with 8 bases between. CDR3 amino acids: CASSLVRETEAFF. In DNA, the CDR3 is TGTGCCAGCAGCTTAGTTAGGGAAACTGAAGCTTTCTTT.

The chain couples TRBV15 to TRBJ2-1; a weak D match, TRBD2 (5 bases). Germline CDR1 and CDR2: LNHNV and YYDKDF (reference sequence). Trimming stripped 0 bases from V and 8 bases from J, with 17 bases between. This CDR3 is 16 amino acids long. The CDR3, as DNA: TGTGCCACCAGCAGAGATAGGTTGCTAGCTGCACATGAGCAGTTCTTC. It is translated as CATSRDRLLAAHEQFF.

The chain employs TRBV25-1 and TRBJ2-7; 7 bases match TRBD1. The CDR3 totals 14 residues. V lost 8 bases to trimming and J lost 4 bases; unmatched junction nucleotides: 11. The V gene's germline CDR1 is MGHDK and CDR2 SYGVNS. CDR3 amino acids: CASAQGQRRYEQYF. The CDR3 region has the DNA TGTGCCAGCGCTCAGGGACAGAGGCGTTACGAGCAGTACTTC.

This clonotype was recorded a few times. The V and J genes are TRBV12-3 or TRBV12-4 and TRBJ2-1, with 13 bases lining up with TRBD2. The CDR3 is 16 residues long. The V and J ends lost 9 bases and 8 bases, in that order; junction bases with no gene match: 13. The CDR3 region is CASKFSRTSGGDEQFF. Written as DNA, the CDR3 is TGTGCCAGTAAGTTTAGTAGGACTAGCGGGGGCGATGAGCAGTTCTTC.

The J gene is TRBJ2-7, the V gene TRBV6-1; D is perhaps TRBD1 (6 bases). V was shortened by 10 bases and J by 2 bases, with 12 bases between the two germline ends. CDR1 and CDR2 (germline): MNHNS, SASEGT. The CDR3 sequence is 12 residues long. The CDR3 DNA is TGTGCCACCACAGGGACCCCCTACGAGCAGTACTTC. It is translated as CATTGTPYEQYF.

This clonotype was picked up many times. The chain combines TRBV7-9 with TRBJ1-5; a weak D match, TRBD1 (6 bases). The CDR3 consists of 14 residues. The germline gives CDR1 SEHNR, CDR2 FQNEAQ (reference sequence). Trimming shortened V by 4 bases and J by 5 bases, and 12 bases separated the two germline ends. The CDR3 DNA reads as TGTGCCAGCAGCTCACAGGGAGGCGATCAGCCCCAGCATTTT. It is translated as CASSSQGGDQPQHF. The entire variable domain, with the rest obtained from reference TRBV7-9 and TRBJ1-5, is as follows: DTGVSQNPRHKITKRGQNVTFRCDPISEHNRLYWYRQTLGQGPEFLTYFQNEAQLEKSRLLSDRFSAERPKGSFSTLEIQRTEQGDSAMYLCASSSQGGDQPQHFGDGTRLSIL.

V is TRBV20-1 and J is TRBJ2-1; 8 bases are shared with TRBD2. The trim removed 6 bases at V and 5 bases at J, leaving 12 bases unmatched. The germline V gene has CDR1 DFQATT and CDR2 SNEGSKA (reference sequence). The CDR3 has 15 residues. The CDR3 is CSASRGGGRNNEQFF. The CDR3 region has the DNA TGCAGTGCCAGCCGGGGGGGGGGGAGAAACAATGAGCAGTTCTTC.

V gene TRBV6-1 combines with J gene TRBJ1-5; D perhaps matches TRBD1 (6 bases). V lost 11 bases and J lost 7, with 24 bases in between. Germline V gene data show CDR1 as MNHNS and CDR2 as SASEGT. The CDR3 contains 15 residues. The CDR3 DNA reads TGTGCCGCGAGATCCAGGGGAGCTCCATCCCAGCCCCAGCATTTT. This translates into CAARSRGAPSQPQHF.

This clonotype was picked up one time. Possible read error: a much larger clone is one base away. This chain links TRBV28 with TRBJ1-1; D gene unclear. The germline CDR1 and CDR2 sequences are MDHEN and SYDVKM. Trimming left V 9 bases short and J 2 bases short, with 7 bases between. The CDR3 is made up of 11 amino acids. CDR3 bases: TGTGCCAGAAGTGGTAACACTGAAGCTTTCTTT. This codes for CARSGNTEAFF.

The table lists this clonotype with a few counts. V is TRBV4-1 and J is TRBJ2-1; tentatively, D is TRBD1 (6 bases). Between the trimmed V and J ends, which lost 4 bases and 5 bases, there was a span of 15 bases. The CDR3 is made up of 15 amino acids. CDR1 and CDR2 from the germline V gene are MGHRA and YSYEKL. The CDR3 is CASSRPGGRNNEQFF. CDR3 sequence (DNA): TGCGCCAGCAGCCGCCCTGGGGGCAGAAACAATGAGCAGTTCTTC.

At least ten counts were recorded for this clonotype. The rearrangement uses TRBV7-6 and TRBJ2-2; TRBD1 matches at 9 bases. This CDR3 is 16 amino acids long. Per the germline V gene, CDR1 is SGHVS and CDR2 is FNYEAQ. The junction had 4 bases not matched to a gene; V was cut back by 5 bases and J by 0 bases. The CDR3 loop reads CASSARQGANTGELFF. For the CDR3, the DNA is TGTGCCAGCAGCGCAAGACAGGGGGCGAACACCGGGGAGCTGTTTTTT.

This clonotype appeared once. This chain connects TRBV15 to TRBJ1-1; a possible D gene is TRBD1 (6 bases). The CDR3 covers 13 residues. Trimming cost V 0 bases and J 10 bases, with 12 bases left between them. CDR1 and CDR2 from the germline V gene are LNHNV and YYDKDF (reference sequence). In DNA form, the CDR3 reads TGTGCCACCAGCAGAGATCGTCAGGGGCGAGCTTTCTTT. Its translation: CATSRDRQGRAFF.

This chain links TRBV7-8 with TRBJ1-2; D call uncertain. V was shortened by 3 bases and J by 2 bases, with 7 bases between the two germline ends. The CDR3 length is 13 residues. Germline CDR1 and CDR2: SGHVS and FQNEAQ. CDR3 residues: CASSFTENYGYTF. The CDR3 region has the DNA TGTGCCAGCAGCTTTACTGAAAACTATGGCTACACCTTC.

The chain joins TRBV6-5 to TRBJ1-3; tentative D call: TRBD1 (6 bases). Trimming removed 7 bases at V and 0 bases at J, with 10 bases between. The CDR3 runs 14 residues. Germline V gene lookup returns CDR1 MNHEY and CDR2 SVGAGI. CDR3 bases: TGTGCCAGCAAACAGGGAAGCTCTGGAAACACCATATATTTT. It encodes CASKQGSSGNTIYF.